This T cell receptor (beta chain) derives from a study of shared clonotypes between healthy human individuals. General study results and limits: The naive CD4 repertoires of a handful of donors were compared, and approximately 5% of clonotypes were shared.

CD4+ cells yielded CD45RA+ naive and CD45RA-negative memory subsets. This was a deep-level run. Data came from immunoSEQ multiplex PCR; TCRdb stores just in-frame clones and leaves some out. The data contain 1 million to 1.2 million clones, roughly 80% of them singletons. This clone was seen more than once but under ten times. Its antigen is unidentified. This receptor was obtained from a man between 18 and 35 years old in good health. Some clones in this sample may be carry-over from other donors' samples. The sample taken for sequencing was memory CD4+ T cells from PBMCs. Sample subset: CD45RA-negative fraction.

The CDR3 nucleotides are TGTGCCAGTGAGGGTCGGAGCGAGCAGTACTTC. Residues: CASEGRSEQYF. This chain connects TRBV19 to TRBJ2-7; D is perhaps TRBD2 (5 bases). The CDR3 covers 11 residues. Looked up from germline, CDR1 is LNHDA and CDR2 is SQIVND (reference sequence). The germline V and J ends were trimmed by 8 bases and 6 bases, with 11 bases remaining between them.